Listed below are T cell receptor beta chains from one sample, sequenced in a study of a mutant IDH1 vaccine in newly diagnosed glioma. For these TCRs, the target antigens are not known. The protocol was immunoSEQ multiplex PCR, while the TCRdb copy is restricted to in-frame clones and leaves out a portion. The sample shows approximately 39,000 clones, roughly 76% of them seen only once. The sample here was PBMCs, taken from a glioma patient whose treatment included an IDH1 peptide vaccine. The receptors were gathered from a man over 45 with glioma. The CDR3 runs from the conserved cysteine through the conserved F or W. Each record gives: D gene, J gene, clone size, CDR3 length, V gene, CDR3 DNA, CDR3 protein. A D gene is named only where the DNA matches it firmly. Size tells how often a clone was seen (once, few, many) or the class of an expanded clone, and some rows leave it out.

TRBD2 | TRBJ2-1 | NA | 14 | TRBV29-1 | TGCAGCGTGGGGACTAGCGGGATCTACAATGAGCAGTTCTTC | CSVGTSGIYNEQFF
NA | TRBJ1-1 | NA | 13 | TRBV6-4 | TGTGCCAGCAGAAAGACAGAGAACACTGAAGCTTTCTTT | CASRKTENTEAFF
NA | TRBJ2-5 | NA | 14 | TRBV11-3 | TGTGCCAGCAGCCCAGCAGGTGCGGAGGCGACCCAGTACTTC | CASSPAGAEATQYF
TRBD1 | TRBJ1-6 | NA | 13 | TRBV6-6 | TGTGCCAGTAGGACAGGGGAGAATTCACCCCTCCACTTT | CASRTGENSPLHF
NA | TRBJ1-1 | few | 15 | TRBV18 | TGTGCCAGCTCACCGAGGGGGGTACTGGCCACTGAAGCTTTCTTT | CASSPRGVLATEAFF
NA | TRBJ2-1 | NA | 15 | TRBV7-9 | TGTGCCAGCAGACCAGGGTCGGGGAATATGAATGAGCAGTTCTTC | CASRPGSGNMNEQFF
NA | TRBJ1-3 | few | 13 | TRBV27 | TGTGCCAGCAGTCCTCAGATTGGAAACACCATATATTTT | CASSPQIGNTIYF
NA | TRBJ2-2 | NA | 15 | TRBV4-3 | TGCGCCAGCAGCCAAGATCAAGGCCACACCGGGGAGCTGTTTTTT | CASSQDQGHTGELFF
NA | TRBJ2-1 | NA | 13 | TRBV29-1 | TGCAGCGTTGAAGTGACTCCTGGGAATGAGCAGTTCTTC | CSVEVTPGNEQFF
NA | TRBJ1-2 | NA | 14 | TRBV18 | TGTGCCAGCTCACCGGGCAGGGTTTCCTATGGCTACACCTTC | CASSPGRVSYGYTF
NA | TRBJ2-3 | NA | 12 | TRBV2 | TGTGCCACCGGAGAGGGGTCGGATACGCAGTATTTT | CATGEGSDTQYF
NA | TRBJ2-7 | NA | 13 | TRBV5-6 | TGTGCCAGCAGCTTAACAGCCACCTACGAGCAGTACTTC | CASSLTATYEQYF
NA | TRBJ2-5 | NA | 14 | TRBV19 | TGTGCCAGTAAACGCAGGCCCTACCAAGAGACCCAGTACTTC | CASKRRPYQETQYF
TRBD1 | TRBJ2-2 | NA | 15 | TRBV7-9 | TGTGCCAGCAGCCCCAGGACAGGGGGCACCGGGGAGCTGTTTTTT | CASSPRTGGTGELFF